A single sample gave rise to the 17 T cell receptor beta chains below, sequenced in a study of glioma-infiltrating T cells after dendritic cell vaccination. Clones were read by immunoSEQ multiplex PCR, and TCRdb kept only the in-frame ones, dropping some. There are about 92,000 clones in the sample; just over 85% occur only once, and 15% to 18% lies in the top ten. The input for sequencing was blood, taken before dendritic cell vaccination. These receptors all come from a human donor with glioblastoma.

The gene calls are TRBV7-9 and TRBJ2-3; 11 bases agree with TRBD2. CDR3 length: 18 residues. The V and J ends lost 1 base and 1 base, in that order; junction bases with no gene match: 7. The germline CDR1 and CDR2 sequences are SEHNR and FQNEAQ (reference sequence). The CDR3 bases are TGTGCCAGCAGCTTAGGCCTAGCGGGAGGTTCCCGCACAGATACGCAGTATTTT. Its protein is CASSLGLAGGSRTDTQYF.

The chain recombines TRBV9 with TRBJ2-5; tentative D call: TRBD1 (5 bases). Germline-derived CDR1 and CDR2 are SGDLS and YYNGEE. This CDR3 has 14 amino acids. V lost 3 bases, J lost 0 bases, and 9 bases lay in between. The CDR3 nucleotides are TGTGCCAGCAGCGACCGACAGCACCAAGAGACCCAGTACTTC. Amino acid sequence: CASSDRQHQETQYF.

The CDR3 loop reads CASSLVAGVGGANVLTF. The CDR3 DNA follows: TGTGCCAGCAGCTTAGTAGCGGGGGTCGGTGGGGCCAACGTCCTGACTTTC. J is TRBJ2-6 and V is TRBV13; 9 positions agree with TRBD2. There are 17 residues in the CDR3. The germline CDR1 and CDR2 sequences are PRHDT and FYEKMQ (reference sequence). Trimming took 1 base from V and 3 from J; bases not matched to a gene: 4. Drawing the rest from reference TRBV13 and TRBJ2-6, the complete variable domain is AAGVIQSPRHLIKEKRETATLKCYPIPRHDTVYWYQQGPGQDPQFLISFYEKMQSDKGSIPDRFSAQQFSDYHSELNMSSLELGDSALYFCASSLVAGVGGANVLTFGAGSRLTVL.

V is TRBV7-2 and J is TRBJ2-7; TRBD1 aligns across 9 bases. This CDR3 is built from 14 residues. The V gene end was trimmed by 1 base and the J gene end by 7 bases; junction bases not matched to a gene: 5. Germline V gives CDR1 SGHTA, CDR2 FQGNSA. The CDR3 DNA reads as TGTGCCAGCAGCTTAGGCACAGGGGGCGCAGAGCAGTACTTC. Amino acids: CASSLGTGGAEQYF.

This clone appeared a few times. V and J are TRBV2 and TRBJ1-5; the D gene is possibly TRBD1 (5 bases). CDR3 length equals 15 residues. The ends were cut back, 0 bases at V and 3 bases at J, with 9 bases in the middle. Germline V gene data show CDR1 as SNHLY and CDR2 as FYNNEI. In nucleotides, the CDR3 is TGTGCCAGCAGTGAAGCGGGCAGGGTCAATCAGCCCCAGCATTTT. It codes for CASSEAGRVNQPQHF.

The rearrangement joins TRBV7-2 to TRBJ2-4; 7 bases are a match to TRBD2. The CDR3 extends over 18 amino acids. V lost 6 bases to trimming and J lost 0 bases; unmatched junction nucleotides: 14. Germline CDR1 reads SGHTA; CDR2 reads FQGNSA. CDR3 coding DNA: TGTGCCAGCAGTCTAGGACTCGCGGGAGTAGTAGCCAAAAACATTCAGTACTTC. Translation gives CASSLGLAGVVAKNIQYF.

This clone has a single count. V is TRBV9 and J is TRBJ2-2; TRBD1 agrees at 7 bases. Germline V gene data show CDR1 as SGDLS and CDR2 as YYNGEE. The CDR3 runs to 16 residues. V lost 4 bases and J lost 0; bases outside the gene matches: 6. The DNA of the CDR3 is TGTGCCAGCAGCACCGACAGGGTCGCGAACACCGGGGAGCTGTTTTTT. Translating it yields CASSTDRVANTGELFF.

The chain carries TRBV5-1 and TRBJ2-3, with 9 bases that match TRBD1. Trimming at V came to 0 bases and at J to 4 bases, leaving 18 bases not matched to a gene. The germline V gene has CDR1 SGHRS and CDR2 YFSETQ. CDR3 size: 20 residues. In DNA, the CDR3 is TGCGCCAGCAGCTTGGCCGCCCTCCACGGGACAGGGAATTATGCAGATACGCAGTATTTT. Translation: CASSLAALHGTGNYADTQYF.

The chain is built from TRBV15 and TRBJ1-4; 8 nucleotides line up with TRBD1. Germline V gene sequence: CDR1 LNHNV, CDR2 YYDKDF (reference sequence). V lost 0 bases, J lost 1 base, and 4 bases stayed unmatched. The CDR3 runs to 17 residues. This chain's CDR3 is CATSREDRDQTNEKLFF. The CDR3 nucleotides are TGTGCCACCAGCAGAGAGGACAGGGACCAAACTAATGAAAAACTGTTTTTT.

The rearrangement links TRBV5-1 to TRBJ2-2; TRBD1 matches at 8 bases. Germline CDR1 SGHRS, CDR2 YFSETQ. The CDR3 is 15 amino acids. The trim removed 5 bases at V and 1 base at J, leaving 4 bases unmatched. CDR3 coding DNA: TGCGCCAGCAGTCAACAGGGGGAGAACACCGGGGAGCTGTTTTTT. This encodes CASSQQGENTGELFF.

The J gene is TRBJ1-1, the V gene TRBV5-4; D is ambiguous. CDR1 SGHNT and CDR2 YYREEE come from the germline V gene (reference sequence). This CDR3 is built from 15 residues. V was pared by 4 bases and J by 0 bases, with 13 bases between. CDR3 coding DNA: TGTGCCAGCAGCGAGCCTAAAACGATGAACACTGAAGCTTTCTTT. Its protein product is CASSEPKTMNTEAFF.

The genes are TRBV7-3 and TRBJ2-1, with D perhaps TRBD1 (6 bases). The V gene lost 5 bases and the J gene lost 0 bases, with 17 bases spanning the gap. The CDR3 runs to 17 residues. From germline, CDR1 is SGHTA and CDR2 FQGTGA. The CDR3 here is CASSPRVVDSSYNEQFF. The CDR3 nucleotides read TGTGCCAGCAGCCCCCGCGTTGTGGACAGCTCCTACAATGAGCAGTTCTTC.

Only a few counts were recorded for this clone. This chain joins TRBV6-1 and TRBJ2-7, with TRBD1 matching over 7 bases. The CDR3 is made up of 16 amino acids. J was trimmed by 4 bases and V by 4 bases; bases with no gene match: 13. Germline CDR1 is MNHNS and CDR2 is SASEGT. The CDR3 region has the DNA TGTGCCAGCAGTGGTAACAGGGGAATAGGTTCGTACGAGCAGTACTTC. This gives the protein CASSGNRGIGSYEQYF.

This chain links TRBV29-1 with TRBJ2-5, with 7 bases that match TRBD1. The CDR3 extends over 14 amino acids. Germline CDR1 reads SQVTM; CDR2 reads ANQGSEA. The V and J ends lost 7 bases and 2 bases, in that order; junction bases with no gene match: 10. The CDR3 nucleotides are TGCAGCGCCCCAAGTGGACAGGCACAAGAGACCCAGTACTTC. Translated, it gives CSAPSGQAQETQYF.

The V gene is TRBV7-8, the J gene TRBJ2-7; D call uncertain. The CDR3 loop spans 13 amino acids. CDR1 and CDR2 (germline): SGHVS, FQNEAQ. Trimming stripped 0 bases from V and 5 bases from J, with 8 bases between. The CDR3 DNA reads TGTGCCAGCAGCTTAGCTCGTTCCCACGAGCAGTACTTC. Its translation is CASSLARSHEQYF. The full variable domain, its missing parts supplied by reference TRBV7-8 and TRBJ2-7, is GAGVSQSPRYKVAKRGQDVALRCDPISGHVSLFWYQQALGQGPEFLTYFQNEAQLDKSGLPSDRFFAERPEGSVSTLKIQRTQQEDSAVYLCASSLARSHEQYFGPGTRLTVT.

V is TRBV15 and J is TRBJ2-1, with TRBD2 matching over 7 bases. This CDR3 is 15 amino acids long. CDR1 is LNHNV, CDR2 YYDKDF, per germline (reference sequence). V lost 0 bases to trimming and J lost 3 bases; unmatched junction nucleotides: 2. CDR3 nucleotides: TGTGCCACCAGCAGAGACGCTAGCGGCTACAATGAGCAGTTCTTC. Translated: CATSRDASGYNEQFF.

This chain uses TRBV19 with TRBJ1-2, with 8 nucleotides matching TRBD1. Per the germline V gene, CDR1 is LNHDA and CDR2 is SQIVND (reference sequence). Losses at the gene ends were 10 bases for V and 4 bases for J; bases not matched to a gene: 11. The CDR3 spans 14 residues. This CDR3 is CATKPGGVVYGYTF. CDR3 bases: TGTGCCACCAAGCCAGGGGGCGTCGTCTATGGCTACACCTTC.